The 16 T cell receptor beta chains reported below all come from one sample, sequenced in a study of cytomegalovirus exposure and HLA in healthy donors. PCR was performed using 60 Vbeta and 13 Jbeta primers. The protocol was immunoSEQ multiplex PCR, while the TCRdb copy is restricted to in-frame clones and leaves out a portion. The sample records 200,000 to 250,000 clones, 70% to 85% being singletons. Sequenced: PBMCs. These receptors were taken from a woman aged 40 to 55 in good health and CMV-seronegative.

The V call is TRBV7-2, the J call TRBJ1-1; possibly TRBD1 for D (6 bases). The V gene lost 4 bases and the J gene lost 2 bases, with 14 bases spanning the gap. The CDR3 contains 15 residues. Per the germline V gene, CDR1 is SGHTA and CDR2 is FQGNSA. The CDR3 DNA is TGTGCCAGCAGCTGGGCCGGGGGGCCAAACACTGAAGCTTTCTTT. This gives the protein CASSWAGGPNTEAFF.

The chain links TRBV25-1 to TRBJ2-1; no clear D. The CDR3 contains 15 residues. CDR1 is MGHDK and CDR2 is SYGVNS in the germline V gene. Trimming left V 0 bases short and J 0 bases short, with 6 bases between. The DNA of the CDR3 is TGTGCCAGCAGTGAATACGCAGGCTCCTACAATGAGCAGTTCTTC. Protein sequence: CASSEYAGSYNEQFF.

Only one count was recorded for this clone. This chain connects TRBV5-1 to TRBJ1-1; D is undetermined. CDR1 and CDR2 (germline): SGHRS, YFSETQ. There are 17 residues in the CDR3. The V end was cut by 3 bases, the J end by 0 bases, with 18 bases between. DNA for the CDR3: TGCGCCAGCAGCTGGGCGCCGGGGAGATGGATGAACACTGAAGCTTTCTTT. Its protein is CASSWAPGRWMNTEAFF.

This clone was found once. The V gene is TRBV11-2, the J gene TRBJ2-1; TRBD2 aligns across 10 bases. CDR1 is SGHAT, CDR2 FQNNGV, per germline. The CDR3 contains 13 residues. The ends lost 8 bases at V and 10 bases at J; junction bases unmatched: 8. For the CDR3, the DNA is TGTGCCAGCGGGAGAGCTAGCGGGGGAGAGCAGTTCTTC. As protein: CASGRASGGEQFF.

The chain employs TRBV30 and TRBJ1-1; D may be TRBD1 (5 bases). V lost 0 bases and J lost 3, with 20 bases in between. Germline lookup yields CDR1 GTSNPN and CDR2 SVGIG (reference sequence). CDR3 size: 17 residues. The CDR3 here is CAWSVQEFRGKHTEAFF. CDR3 nucleotides: TGTGCCTGGAGTGTACAGGAATTTCGGGGGAAGCACACTGAAGCTTTCTTT.

The chain joins TRBV4-3 to TRBJ2-1, with D perhaps TRBD2 (6 bases). Trimming shortened V by 0 bases and J by 8 bases, and 17 bases separated the two germline ends. The CDR3 length is 16 residues. The germline gives CDR1 LGHNA, CDR2 YSLEER. CDR3 region: CASSQEAGRLGDEQFF. Here the CDR3 DNA reads TGCGCCAGCAGCCAAGAGGCGGGAAGGTTAGGGGATGAGCAGTTCTTC.

The gene calls are TRBV9 and TRBJ2-2; D may be TRBD2 (6 bases). Trimming removed 0 bases at V and 5 bases at J, with 8 bases between. The germline CDR1 and CDR2 sequences are SGDLS and YYNGEE. This CDR3 spans 14 amino acids. The CDR3 loop is CASSVDAGTGELFF. The CDR3 bases are TGTGCCAGCAGCGTAGACGCGGGAACCGGGGAGCTGTTTTTT. Full variable domain (remainder filled in from reference TRBV9 and TRBJ2-2): DSGVTQTPKHLITATGQRVTLRCSPRSGDLSVYWYQQSLDQGLQFLIQYYNGEERAKGNILERFSAQQFPDLHSELNLSSLELGDSALYFCASSVDAGTGELFFGEGSRLTVL.

This rearrangement joins TRBV28 to TRBJ1-1; D might be TRBD1 (5 bases). The ends were cut back, 3 bases at V and 0 bases at J, with 14 bases in the middle. The CDR3 sequence is 16 residues long. Germline CDR1 MDHEN, CDR2 SYDVKM. The CDR3 coding sequence is TGTGCCAGCAGTTTGGGCAGGGCCTTGATGAACACTGAAGCTTTCTTT. This encodes CASSLGRALMNTEAFF.

The J gene is TRBJ2-1, the V gene TRBV10-2; 11 bases are shared with TRBD2. CDR3 length equals 15 residues. CDR1 WSHSY and CDR2 SAAADI come from the germline V gene. The trim removed 8 bases at V and 4 bases at J, leaving 7 bases unmatched. The CDR3 DNA follows: TGCGCCAGCGGCCCCCTAGCGGGGGGTTACAATGAGCAGTTCTTC. It is translated as CASGPLAGGYNEQFF.

The V call is TRBV7-9, the J call TRBJ1-4; 7 nucleotides agree with TRBD1. V shed 3 bases, J shed 5 bases, and the junction held 3 bases outside the gene matches. CDR1 and CDR2 (germline): SEHNR, FQNEAQ (reference sequence). This CDR3 region has 14 residues. DNA for the CDR3: TGTGCCAGCAGCTTGACAGGGTGGAATGAAAAACTGTTTTTT. Amino acid sequence: CASSLTGWNEKLFF.

This clone has only one observation. The rearrangement uses TRBV28 and TRBJ1-2, with a tentative D call TRBD1 (6 bases). CDR1 is MDHEN, CDR2 SYDVKM, per germline. CDR3 length equals 16 residues. V dropped 7 bases and J dropped 2 bases, with 20 bases sitting between them. This chain's CDR3 is CASTFYRVKNNYGYTF. The CDR3 DNA is TGTGCCAGCACCTTTTACAGGGTTAAGAACAACTATGGCTACACCTTC.

CDR3 sequence: CASSVEGAISEQYF. The CDR3 bases are TGTGCCAGCAGCGTAGAAGGGGCCATTAGCGAGCAGTACTTC. The rearrangement uses TRBV9 and TRBJ2-7; D might be TRBD1 (5 bases). Trimming pared 0 bases from V and 6 bases from J, leaving 13 bases between. This CDR3 is built from 14 residues. Germline V gene sequence: CDR1 SGDLS, CDR2 YYNGEE.

The chain couples TRBV7-2 to TRBJ1-5; a weak D match, TRBD1 (6 bases). From germline, CDR1 is SGHTA and CDR2 FQGNSA. The CDR3 contains 14 residues. V lost 3 bases, J lost 7 bases, and 13 bases lay in between. The CDR3 region is CASSFGRGGQPQHF. Written as DNA, the CDR3 is TGTGCCAGCAGCTTTGGAAGGGGGGGGCAGCCCCAGCATTTT.

This rearrangement joins TRBV11-3 to TRBJ1-1; D might be TRBD1 (5 bases). V was trimmed by 3 bases and J by 1 base, leaving 9 bases between them. Germline loops: CDR1 SGHNT, CDR2 YENEEA. The CDR3 runs to 14 residues. In DNA, the CDR3 is TGTGCCAGCAGCTTCGGGGGAGGGAACACTGAAGCTTTCTTT. Translating it yields CASSFGGGNTEAFF.

The gene calls are TRBV18 and TRBJ2-1, with 9 bases matching TRBD2. The CDR3 loop spans 16 amino acids. Germline V gives CDR1 KGHSH, CDR2 LQKENI. J gave up 8 bases and V 3 bases, and 11 bases lay outside the gene matches. Here the CDR3 DNA reads TGTGCCAGCTCACCTCCCAGCGGGGGGATCTTGGATGAGCAGTTCTTC. As protein: CASSPPSGGILDEQFF.

This clone was seen more than once but under ten times. The rearrangement links TRBV4-2 to TRBJ2-1; tentatively, D is TRBD1 (6 bases). Per the germline V gene, CDR1 is LGHNA and CDR2 is YNFKEQ. V shed 0 bases and J shed 5 bases, with 14 bases lying between them. This CDR3 is built from 16 residues. CDR3 loop: CASSQEWGRPHNEQFF. The CDR3 bases are TGTGCCAGCAGCCAAGAGTGGGGGCGCCCCCACAATGAGCAGTTCTTC.